The clone carrying this T cell receptor beta chain was seen more than once but under ten times. The CDR3 runs to 15 residues. CDR1 is LGHDT and CDR2 is YNNKEL in the germline V gene (reference sequence). Trimming took 4 bases from V and 3 from J; bases not matched to a gene: 4. The sample belongs to a study of patients and donors after allogeneic stem cell transplantation. MiXCR was run by TCRdb on the RT-PCR reads, yielding one entry per CDR3 protein. The sample yields almost 20,000 distinct CDR3 sequences, 4.9% seen once. Material for sequencing was blood, either unsorted or a sorted T cell fraction (not recorded which). The TCR comes from a human donor who was either an allogeneic HSCT recipient or a stem cell or donor lymphocyte infusion donor (not recorded which). It is not recorded whose cells these are; they may come from a transplant donor. The genes are TRBV3-1 and TRBJ2-7; 12 bases are shared with TRBD2. The CDR3 loop is CASSPGLAGSYEQYF. The CDR3 region has the DNA TGTGCCAGCAGCCCCGGACTAGCGGGAAGCTACGAGCAGTACTTC.